Reported below is one T cell receptor beta chain. As yet, its antigen is unknown. CDR3 length: 16 amino acids. Trimming cost V 7 bases and J 2 bases; bases outside gene matches: 9. Germline V gene sequence: CDR1 MDHEN, CDR2 SYDVKM. The data originate from a study of OX40 agonist ivuxolimab in advanced cancers. Study-level results: In the 0.1 to 3.0 mg/kg range, CD4+ and CD8+ blood T cells had expanded clonally by week 6.

Method: immunoSEQ multiplex PCR; TCRdb's copy keeps in-frame clones and lacks some. The sample lists roughly 48,000 clones; about 85% were seen once. The V and J genes are TRBV28 and TRBJ2-1, with 9 positions matching TRBD2. The source material was CD4+ or CD8+ T cells sorted from blood, sampled in a trial of the OX40 agonist ivuxolimab. This clonotype originated in an adult with an advanced solid tumor such as melanoma, head and neck, liver or kidney cancer. CDR3 nucleotides: TGTGCCAGCAAAGGTCCTAGCGGGGCCGCCTACAATGAGCAGTTCTTC. Protein product: CASKGPSGAAYNEQFF.